The 2 T cell receptor beta chains below come from one sample, sequenced in a study of radiotherapy plus CTLA-4 blockade in lung cancer. Method: immunoSEQ multiplex PCR; TCRdb's copy keeps in-frame clones and lacks some. The sample shows tens of thousands of clones, about 71% of them seen only once. This sample comprised peripheral blood, obtained from a patient treated with radiotherapy plus ipilimumab. The receptor source for this set is a human donor with non-small cell lung cancer whose response to radiotherapy plus ipilimumab could not be evaluated.

In its sample, this clone was seen a few times. The V and J genes are TRBV10-3 and TRBJ1-3; 11 bases are a match to TRBD1. Germline values: CDR1 ENHRY, CDR2 SYGVKD. V trimming: 11 bases; J trimming: 1 base; junction bases outside the gene matches: 13. The CDR3 is 17 residues long. The CDR3 DNA reads as TGTGCCTCCCAGGCTCCCGGGACAGGGGGTTCTGGAAACACCATATATTTT. Protein sequence: CASQAPGTGGSGNTIYF.

This chain connects TRBV7-9 to TRBJ1-3, with 8 bases lining up with TRBD1. This CDR3 spans 15 amino acids. V lost 0 bases to trimming and J lost 2 bases; unmatched junction nucleotides: 0. Germline loops: CDR1 SEHNR, CDR2 FQNEAQ (reference sequence). CDR3 protein: CASSLAQGAGNTIYF. The CDR3 bases are TGTGCCAGCAGCTTAGCACAGGGGGCTGGAAACACCATATATTTT.